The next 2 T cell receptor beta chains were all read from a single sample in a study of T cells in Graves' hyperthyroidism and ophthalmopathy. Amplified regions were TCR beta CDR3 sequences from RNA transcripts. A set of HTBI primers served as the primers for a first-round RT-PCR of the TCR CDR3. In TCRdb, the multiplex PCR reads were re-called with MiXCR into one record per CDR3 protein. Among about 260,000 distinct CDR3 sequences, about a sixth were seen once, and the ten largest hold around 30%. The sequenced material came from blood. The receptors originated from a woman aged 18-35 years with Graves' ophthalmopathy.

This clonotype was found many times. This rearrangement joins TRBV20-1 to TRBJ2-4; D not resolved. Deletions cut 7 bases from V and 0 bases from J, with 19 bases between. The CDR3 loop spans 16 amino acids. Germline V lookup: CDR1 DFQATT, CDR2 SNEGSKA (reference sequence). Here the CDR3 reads CSVEVRPRIAKNIQYF. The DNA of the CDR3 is TGCAGTGTAGAGGTTAGACCCCGGATAGCCAAAAACATTCAGTACTTC.

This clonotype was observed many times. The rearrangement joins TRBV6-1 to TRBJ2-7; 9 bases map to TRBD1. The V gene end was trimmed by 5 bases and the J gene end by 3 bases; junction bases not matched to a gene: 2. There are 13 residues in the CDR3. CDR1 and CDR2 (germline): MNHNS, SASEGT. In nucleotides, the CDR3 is TGTGCCAGCAGTCGGGACAGGGACTACGAGCAGTACTTC. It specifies CASSRDRDYEQYF.